The T cell receptor (beta chain) under discussion was sequenced for a study of CD4+ T cells in melanoma. The V gene lost 1 base and the J gene lost 4 bases, with 7 bases spanning the gap. Germline CDR1 is SEHNR and CDR2 is FQNEAQ (reference sequence). The CDR3 runs 13 residues. As for this clone: Its cognate antigen is unknown.

Profiling relied on immunoSEQ multiplex PCR, and the TCRdb table lists in-frame clones only, not all of them. The table includes some 15,000 clones, about 63% detected once. Notes on the study in general: Neoantigen-specific CD4+ T cells in melanoma reportedly had diverse differentiation states. A reported correlation linked neoantigen-specific CD4+ T cells to CD8+, macrophage and B cell function.

This clonotype originated in a human donor with melanoma. Sequenced: cells from a culture (not recorded whether cultured in vitro). The gene calls are TRBV7-9 and TRBJ1-1; D call uncertain. CDR3 bases: TGTGCCAGCAGCTTAGAGACGGGCACTGAAGCTTTCTTT. Translation: CASSLETGTEAFF.